These T cell receptor beta chains were read from a single sample in a study of blood T cell repertoires in COVID-19. Repertoires were generated with immunoSEQ multiplex PCR, while TCRdb's copy carries only in-frame clones and drops some. The sample includes more than 150,000 clones, around 75% of them seen just once. The sample taken for sequencing was peripheral blood. These receptors came from a woman older than 75 with acute or convalescent COVID-19. Each CDR3 is given with its conserved first and last residue. The D gene is left open where the match is weak. Size values are once, few and many counts, or a class for expanded clones, and some rows have none.

CASSQAQNYGYTF,TGTGCCAGCAGTCAGGCGCAGAACTATGGCTACACCTTC,once,TRBJ1-2,-,TRBV2
CASRRLASSETQYF,TGTGCCAGTAGAAGACTAGCGAGTTCGGAGACCCAGTACTTC,-,TRBJ2-5,TRBD2,TRBV19
CASSSQGRGNQPQHF,TGTGCCAGCAGTTCCCAGGGGAGGGGCAATCAGCCCCAGCATTTT,few,TRBJ1-5,-,TRBV28
CAISAVMPNSPLHF,TGTGCCATCAGTGCGGTAATGCCCAATTCACCCCTCCACTTT,few,TRBJ1-6,-,TRBV10-3
CASSPKTGYYGYTF,TGTGCCAGCTCACCAAAAACAGGGTACTATGGCTACACCTTC,-,TRBJ1-2,-,TRBV18
CASSSQQGANTEAFF,TGTGCCAGCAGCTCCCAACAGGGGGCGAACACTGAAGCTTTCTTT,-,TRBJ1-1,TRBD1,TRBV7-2
CAISESGGAGSPLHF,TGTGCCATCAGTGAGAGCGGAGGGGCAGGTTCACCCCTCCACTTT,-,TRBJ1-6,-,TRBV10-3
CASQGTGYNEQYF,TGTGCCAGCCAAGGAACAGGGTATAACGAGCAGTACTTC,-,TRBJ2-7,-,TRBV7-9
CASRGLAGRDEQFF,TGTGCCAGCAGGGGACTAGCGGGACGGGATGAGCAGTTCTTC,-,TRBJ2-1,TRBD2,TRBV6-5
CASSSGQGPNQPQHF,TGCGCCAGCAGCTCCGGACAGGGGCCCAATCAGCCCCAGCATTTT,-,TRBJ1-5,TRBD1,TRBV5-1
CASSRGTNYGYTF,TGTGCCAGCAGTCGGGGGACTAACTATGGCTACACCTTC,-,TRBJ1-2,-,TRBV12-3/TRBV12-4
CASSYSPTGYGYTF,TGTGCCAGCAGTTACTCGCCAACCGGCTATGGCTACACCTTC,-,TRBJ1-2,-,TRBV6-5
CASRVRLESQPQHF,TGTGCCAGTAGGGTGCGGCTCGAAAGTCAACCCCAGCATTTT,-,TRBJ1-5,-,TRBV19
CASSPGGGRIYGYTF,TGTGCCAGCAGTCCCGGTGGAGGGCGGATCTATGGCTACACCTTC,-,TRBJ1-2,-,TRBV6-6
CASSSRTGNSYEQYF,TGTGCCAGTAGTTCCCGGACAGGGAACTCCTACGAGCAGTACTTC,-,TRBJ2-7,TRBD1,TRBV19
CASSGTGRDYGYTF,TGTGCCAGCAGTGGGACAGGGCGAGACTATGGCTACACCTTC,-,TRBJ1-2,TRBD1,TRBV27
CASTQLALAKNIQYF,TGTGCCAGCACCCAACTAGCCTTAGCCAAAAACATTCAGTACTTC,few,TRBJ2-4,-,TRBV6-6
CASNPDRGQGTNEQFF,TGTGCCAGTAACCCCGATCGCGGACAGGGAACGAATGAGCAGTTCTTC,-,TRBJ2-1,TRBD1,TRBV19
CASSATGGNQPQHF,TGTGCCAGCAGCGCCACAGGGGGCAATCAGCCCCAGCATTTT,-,TRBJ1-5,TRBD1,TRBV7-9
CASSVGRGELDYNEQFF,TGTGCCAGCAGCGTAGGTAGGGGTGAGCTTGACTACAATGAGCAGTTCTTC,-,TRBJ2-1,-,TRBV9
CASSPQGYNEQFF,TGTGCCAGTAGCCCTCAGGGATACAATGAGCAGTTCTTC,-,TRBJ2-1,-,TRBV19
CASSPAAGNTDTQYF,TGCGCCAGCAGCCCTGCGGCGGGGAACACAGATACGCAGTATTTT,-,TRBJ2-3,-,TRBV5-1
CASSLGLQETQYF,TGTGCCAGCTCACTGGGACTTCAAGAGACCCAGTACTTC,once,TRBJ2-5,-,TRBV18
CATSRDTGRRKEAFF,TGTGCCACCAGCAGAGATACAGGGCGAAGGAAGGAAGCTTTCTTT,-,TRBJ1-1,-,TRBV15
CASRQTGLDQPQHF,TGTGCCAGCAGACAGACAGGGTTGGATCAGCCCCAGCATTTT,-,TRBJ1-5,TRBD1,TRBV2
CASSRQGDSKPQHF,TGTGCCAGCAGCCGACAGGGGGATAGCAAGCCCCAGCATTTT,-,TRBJ1-5,TRBD1,TRBV3-1/TRBV3-2
CASSFRGGNNQPQHF,TGTGCCAGCAGTTTTCGGGGGGGAAACAATCAGCCCCAGCATTTT,-,TRBJ1-5,-,TRBV27
CACYRGRDFGGYTF,TGTGCCTGTTACAGGGGGCGCGACTTTGGTGGCTACACCTTC,few,TRBJ1-2,TRBD1,TRBV30
CASSPARRARQETQYF,TGTGCCAGCTCACCAGCTAGGCGGGCCCGCCAAGAGACCCAGTACTTC,-,TRBJ2-5,-,TRBV18
CASSLAPLDTEAFF,TGCGCCAGCAGCTTGGCCCCTCTTGACACTGAAGCTTTCTTT,-,TRBJ1-1,-,TRBV5-1
CASSAGGRANVLTF,TGTGCCAGCAGTGCCGGGGGGCGGGCCAACGTCCTGACTTTC,-,TRBJ2-6,-,TRBV28
CASSTPGGVGYTF,TGTGCCAGCAGCACCCCGGGAGGGGTAGGCTACACCTTC,-,TRBJ1-2,-,TRBV6-5
CASSVERVSYNEQFF,TGTGCCAGCAGCGTTGAGCGGGTCTCCTACAATGAGCAGTTCTTC,-,TRBJ2-1,-,TRBV7-2
CASRNTGGNQPQHF,TGTGCCAGCAGAAACACGGGGGGGAATCAGCCCCAGCATTTT,-,TRBJ1-5,-,TRBV6-6
CASSLLGHGNTEAFF,TGCGCCAGCAGCTTGCTGGGGCACGGGAACACTGAAGCTTTCTTT,-,TRBJ1-1,-,TRBV5-1
CATREAVNTGELFF,TGCGCCACCCGGGAAGCGGTGAACACCGGGGAGCTGTTTTTT,-,TRBJ2-2,-,TRBV5-1
CASSAQTGGPYEQYF,TGTGCCAGCAGCGCTCAGACAGGGGGCCCCTACGAGCAGTACTTC,once,TRBJ2-7,TRBD1,TRBV7-6
CAWSEWTGADEKLFF,TGTGCCTGGAGCGAATGGACAGGGGCGGATGAAAAACTGTTTTTT,-,TRBJ1-4,TRBD1,TRBV30
CATAGVEKLFF,TGTGCCACCGCAGGGGTTGAAAAACTGTTTTTT,-,TRBJ1-4,-,TRBV19
CASSSGTGSHQAEKLFF,TGTGCCAGCAGCTCGGGGACAGGGTCGCACCAAGCTGAAAAACTGTTTTTT,-,TRBJ1-4,TRBD1,TRBV5-4
CASRTGGAYEQYF,TGTGCCAGCAGAACAGGGGGCGCCTACGAGCAGTACTTC,-,TRBJ2-7,TRBD1,TRBV6-6
CASSREPSYEQYF,TGTGCCAGCAGCCGGGAGCCCTCCTACGAGCAGTACTTC,-,TRBJ2-7,-,TRBV7-2
CASSLGGAITEAFF,TGTGCCAGCAGTTTGGGGGGGGCTATCACTGAAGCTTTCTTT,-,TRBJ1-1,-,TRBV27
CASSLFGGLAGGPSYEQYF,TGTGCCAGCAGCCTATTCGGGGGACTAGCGGGAGGGCCTTCCTACGAGCAGTACTTC,once,TRBJ2-7,TRBD2,TRBV3-1/TRBV3-2
CASSLTIEQYF,TGTGCCAGCAGCTTGACAATCGAGCAGTACTTC,few,TRBJ2-7,-,TRBV7-9
CASSVETIYNEQFF,TGTGCCAGCAGCGTAGAGACTATTTACAATGAGCAGTTCTTC,-,TRBJ2-1,-,TRBV9
CASSLEVQGIHEQYF,TGTGCCAGCAGCTTAGAAGTACAGGGCATTCACGAGCAGTACTTC,-,TRBJ2-7,-,TRBV7-8
CASSISGAARYGYTF,TGTGCCAGCAGCATAAGTGGGGCCGCACGCTATGGCTACACCTTC,-,TRBJ1-2,-,TRBV7-9
CASSPRRGVQETQYF,TGTGCCAGCTCACCAAGGCGGGGGGTACAAGAGACCCAGTACTTC,-,TRBJ2-5,TRBD2,TRBV18
CASVPAGADGYTF,TGTGCCAGCGTTCCCGCGGGGGCAGATGGCTACACCTTC,-,TRBJ1-2,-,TRBV7-9
CASSQRLLGSFTEAFF,TGTGCCAGCAGCCAAAGATTGCTAGGGAGCTTTACTGAAGCTTTCTTT,-,TRBJ1-1,-,TRBV14
CASSDGRAFYGYTF,TGTGCCAGCAGTGACGGCAGGGCTTTCTATGGCTACACCTTC,-,TRBJ1-2,-,TRBV2
CASSLEGSGGPREQYF,TGCGCCAGCAGCTTGGAAGGTAGCGGGGGGCCCCGCGAGCAGTACTTC,-,TRBJ2-7,TRBD2,TRBV5-1
CASTPGPNYGYTF,TGTGCCAGCACCCCAGGCCCTAACTATGGCTACACCTTC,-,TRBJ1-2,-,TRBV28
CASSWGGGAKFF,-,-,TRBJ2-1,-,TRBV28
CASSGDRGEGEKLFF,TGTGCCAGCAGTGGGGACAGGGGAGAGGGTGAAAAACTGTTTTTT,-,TRBJ1-4,TRBD1,TRBV5-4
CASSQDHRRPYGYTF,TGTGCCAGCAGCCAAGATCACCGCAGGCCCTATGGCTACACCTTC,-,TRBJ1-2,-,TRBV14
CAISESLAREGTQYF,TGTGCCATCAGTGAGTCGTTAGCGCGTGAGGGTACGCAGTATTTT,-,TRBJ2-3,-,TRBV10-3
CASSPREGRGSPQFF,TGTGCCAGCAGCCCCCGGGAGGGCCGGGGGTCTCCGCAGTTCTTC,once,TRBJ2-1,TRBD2,TRBV11-2
CASSYTGGGWSEKLFF,TGTGCCAGCAGTTACACCGGAGGAGGTTGGAGTGAAAAACTGTTTTTT,-,TRBJ1-4,-,TRBV6-5